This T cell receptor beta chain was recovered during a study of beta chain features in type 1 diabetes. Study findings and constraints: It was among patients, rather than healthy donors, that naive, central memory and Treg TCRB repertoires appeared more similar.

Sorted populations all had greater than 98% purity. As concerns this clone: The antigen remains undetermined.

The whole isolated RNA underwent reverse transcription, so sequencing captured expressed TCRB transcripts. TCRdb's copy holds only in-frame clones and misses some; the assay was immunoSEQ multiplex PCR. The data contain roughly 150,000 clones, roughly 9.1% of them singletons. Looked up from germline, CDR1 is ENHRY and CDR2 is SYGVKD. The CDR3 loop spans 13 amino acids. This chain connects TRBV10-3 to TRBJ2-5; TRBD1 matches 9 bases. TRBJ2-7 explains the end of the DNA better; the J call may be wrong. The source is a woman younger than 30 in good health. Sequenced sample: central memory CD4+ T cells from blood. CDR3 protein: CAIREPDRGEQYF. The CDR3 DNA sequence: TGTGCCATCAGGGAACCGGACAGGGGCGAGCAGTACTTC.